These 9 T cell receptor beta chains came from one sample sequenced in a study of T cell responses to AZD1222 COVID-19 vaccine. Profiled with immunoSEQ multiplex PCR; TCRdb holds only in-frame clones, not every one. Among over 150,000 clones listed, 90% were seen once. This material consisted of peripheral blood, taken on day 0 of AZD1222 vaccination. These receptors were obtained from an adult in good health.

The chain is built from TRBV6-5 and TRBJ1-2, with D unresolved. This CDR3 spans 13 amino acids. The V gene lost 5 bases and the J gene lost 6 bases, with 13 bases spanning the gap. Germline V CDR1 and CDR2: MNHEY, SVGAGI. For the CDR3, the DNA is TGTGCCAGCAGTCTTACAGTTGATGATGGCTACACCTTC. Protein sequence: CASSLTVDDGYTF.

The chain combines TRBV19 with TRBJ2-5; the D gene is possibly TRBD1 (5 bases). V was shortened by 4 bases and J by 2 bases, with 14 bases between the two germline ends. The CDR3 has 15 residues. Germline CDR1 and CDR2: LNHDA and SQIVND (reference sequence). CDR3 region: CASSSWMAGQETQYF. The CDR3 DNA follows: TGTGCCAGTAGTAGTTGGATGGCAGGGCAAGAGACCCAGTACTTC.

V is TRBV9 and J is TRBJ1-1; the D gene is possibly TRBD1 (6 bases). CDR1 and CDR2 from the germline V gene are SGDLS and YYNGEE. This CDR3 region has 16 residues. Trimming stripped 0 bases from V and 1 base from J, with 13 bases between. CDR3 loop: CASSVEGRGANTEAFF. The CDR3 DNA reads TGTGCCAGCAGCGTAGAGGGCCGGGGGGCGAACACTGAAGCTTTCTTT. The full variable domain, completed using reference TRBV9 and TRBJ1-1, is DSGVTQTPKHLITATGQRVTLRCSPRSGDLSVYWYQQSLDQGLQFLIQYYNGEERAKGNILERFSAQQFPDLHSELNLSSLELGDSALYFCASSVEGRGANTEAFFGQGTRLTVV.

CDR3 region: CASSPDRAHEQYF. The CDR3 DNA follows: TGTGCCAGCAGCCCGGACAGGGCCCACGAGCAGTACTTC. The V gene is TRBV6-5, the J gene TRBJ2-7; 8 bases line up with TRBD1. J gave up 5 bases and V 6 bases, and 6 bases lay outside the gene matches. The CDR3 length is 13 residues. CDR1 is MNHEY, CDR2 SVGAGI, per germline.

This chain uses TRBV7-9 with TRBJ1-6; D is unclear. Germline V gene lookup returns CDR1 SEHNR and CDR2 FQNEAQ (reference sequence). The CDR3 is 15 amino acids. V gave up 1 base and J gave up 8 bases, with 12 bases separating them. Here the CDR3 reads CASSLEGVTYSPLHF. The CDR3 DNA reads TGTGCCAGCAGCTTAGAGGGTGTTACGTATTCACCCCTCCACTTT.

The chain carries TRBV5-1 and TRBJ1-1, with 7 bases fitting TRBD1. V dropped 5 bases and J dropped 5; count of bases not matched to a gene: 6. Per germline, CDR1 SGHRS and CDR2 YFSETQ. The CDR3 has 13 residues. CDR3 amino acids: CASRPGGGTEAFF. CDR3 sequence (DNA): TGCGCCAGCAGGCCAGGGGGTGGTACTGAAGCTTTCTTT.

The genes are TRBV3-1 (or the pseudogene TRBV3-2) and TRBJ1-5; D gene unclear. V was shortened by 4 bases and J by 3 bases, with 19 bases between the two germline ends. CDR1 and CDR2 (germline): LGHDT, YNNKEL (reference sequence). This CDR3 region has 17 residues. CDR3 nucleotide sequence: TGTGCCAGCAGCCGGCGGCCCGGTTCGGGGAACAATCAGCCCCAGCATTTT. Translation: CASSRRPGSGNNQPQHF.

The chain employs TRBV29-1 and TRBJ2-1; D possibly matches TRBD1 or TRBD2 (5 bases each). CDR1 and CDR2 (germline): SQVTM, ANQGSEA. This CDR3 is 14 amino acids long. V dropped 7 bases and J dropped 4 bases, with 17 bases sitting between them. The DNA of the CDR3 is TGCAGCGGAGGGGCGTCCCTAGGGTACAATGAGCAGTTCTTC. It codes for CSGGASLGYNEQFF.

The chain links TRBV5-6 to TRBJ1-1, with D possibly being TRBD1 (5 bases). V was shortened by 0 bases and J by 8 bases, with 14 bases between the two germline ends. This CDR3 is 14 amino acids long. Germline V gene data show CDR1 as SGHDT and CDR2 as YYEEEE. CDR3 nucleotide sequence: TGTGCCAGCAGCTTGGCGCGGGTGCGGGGGGAAGCTTTCTTT. Protein product: CASSLARVRGEAFF.